This entry concerns a single T cell receptor (beta chain). As processed by the authors: Amplification from reference gene primers served as the basis for estimated nucleated cell counts. This table comes from immunoSEQ multiplex PCR, and its TCRdb copy is limited to in-frame clones, with some not included. V and J calls and clone size are those listed in that table; D and trimming were worked out from the DNA. The sample lists 95,000 to 150,000 clones, around four fifths occurring once. CDR3 length: 14 residues. CDR1 and CDR2 from the germline V gene are MNHEY and SMNVEV (reference sequence). Trimming cost V 4 bases and J 3 bases; bases outside gene matches: 3. This sample is part of a study of blood T cell repertoires in COVID-19. Study-level information: Samples taken during acute and convalescent COVID-19 were collected in the United States, Italy and Spain. T cells, B-cell-depleted T cells, or PBMCs provided the cDNA or gDNA that served as material.

Input material: peripheral blood. The chain couples TRBV27 to TRBJ1-5; 7 bases map to TRBD1. This TCR was recovered from a man in his 60s with acute or convalescent COVID-19. The chain's CDR3 is CASSSDRPNQPQHF. The DNA for the CDR3 is TGTGCCAGCAGTTCGGACAGGCCCAATCAGCCCCAGCATTTT.